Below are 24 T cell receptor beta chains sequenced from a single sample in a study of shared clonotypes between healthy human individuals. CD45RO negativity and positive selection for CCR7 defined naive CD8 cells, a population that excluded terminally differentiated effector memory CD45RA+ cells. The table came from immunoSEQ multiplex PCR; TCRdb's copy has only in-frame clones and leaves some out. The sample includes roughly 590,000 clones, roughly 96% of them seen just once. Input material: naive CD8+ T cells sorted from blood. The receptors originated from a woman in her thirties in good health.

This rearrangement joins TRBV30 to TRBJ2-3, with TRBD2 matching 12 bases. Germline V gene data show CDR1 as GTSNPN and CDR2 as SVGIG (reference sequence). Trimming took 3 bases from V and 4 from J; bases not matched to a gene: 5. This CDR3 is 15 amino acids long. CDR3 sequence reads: CAWRDRLAGADTQYF. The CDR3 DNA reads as TGTGCCTGGAGAGACCGACTAGCGGGAGCAGATACGCAGTATTTT.

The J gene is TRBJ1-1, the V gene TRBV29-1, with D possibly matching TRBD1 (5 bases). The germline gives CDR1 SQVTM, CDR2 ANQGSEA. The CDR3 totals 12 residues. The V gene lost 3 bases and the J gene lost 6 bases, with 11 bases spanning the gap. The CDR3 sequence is CSVDRGDAEAFF. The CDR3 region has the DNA TGCAGCGTTGATCGGGGGGACGCTGAAGCTTTCTTT.

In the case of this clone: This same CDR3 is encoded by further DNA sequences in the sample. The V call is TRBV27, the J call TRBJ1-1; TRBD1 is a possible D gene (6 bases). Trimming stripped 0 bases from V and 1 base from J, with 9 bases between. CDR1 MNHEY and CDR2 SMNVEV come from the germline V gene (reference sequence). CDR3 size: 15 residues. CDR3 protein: CASSLSTGANTEAFF. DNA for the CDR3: TGTGCCAGCAGTTTATCGACGGGGGCGAACACTGAAGCTTTCTTT.

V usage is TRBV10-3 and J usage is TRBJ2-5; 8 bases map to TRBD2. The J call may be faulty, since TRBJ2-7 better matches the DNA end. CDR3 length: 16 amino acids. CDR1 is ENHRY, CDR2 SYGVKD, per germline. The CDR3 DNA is TGTGCCATCAGTGACGGTCCAGCGGGAGCATCCTACGAGCAGTACTTC. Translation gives CAISDGPAGASYEQYF.

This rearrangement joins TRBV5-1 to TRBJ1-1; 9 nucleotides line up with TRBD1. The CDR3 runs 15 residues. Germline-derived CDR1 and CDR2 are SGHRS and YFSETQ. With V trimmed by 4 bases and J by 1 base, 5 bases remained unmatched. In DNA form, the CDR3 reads TGCGCCAGCAGCAGCCCGGGACAGGGGAACACTGAAGCTTTCTTT. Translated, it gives CASSSPGQGNTEAFF.

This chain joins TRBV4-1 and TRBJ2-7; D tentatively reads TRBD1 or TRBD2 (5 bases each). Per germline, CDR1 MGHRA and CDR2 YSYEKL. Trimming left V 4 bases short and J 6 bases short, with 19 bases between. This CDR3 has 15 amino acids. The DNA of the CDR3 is TGCGCCAGCAGCCCATCGGTCCCGAGGGGCGCCGAGCAGTACTTC. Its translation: CASSPSVPRGAEQYF.

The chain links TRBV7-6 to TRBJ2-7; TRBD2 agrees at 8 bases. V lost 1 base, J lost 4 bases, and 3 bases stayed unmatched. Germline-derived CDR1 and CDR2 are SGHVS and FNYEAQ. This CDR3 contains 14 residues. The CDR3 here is CASSLGIAGYEQYF. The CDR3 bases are TGTGCCAGCAGCTTAGGGATAGCGGGGTACGAGCAGTACTTC.

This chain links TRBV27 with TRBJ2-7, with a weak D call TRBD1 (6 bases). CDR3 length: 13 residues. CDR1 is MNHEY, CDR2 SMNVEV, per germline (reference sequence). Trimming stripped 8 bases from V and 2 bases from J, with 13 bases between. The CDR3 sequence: CASGGHGAYEQYF. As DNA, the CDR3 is TGTGCCAGCGGGGGACACGGGGCCTACGAGCAGTACTTC.

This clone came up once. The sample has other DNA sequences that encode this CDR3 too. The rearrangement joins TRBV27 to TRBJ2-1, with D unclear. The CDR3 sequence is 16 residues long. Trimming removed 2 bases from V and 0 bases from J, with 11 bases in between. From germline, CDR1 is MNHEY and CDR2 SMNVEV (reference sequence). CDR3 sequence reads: CASSLIGESSYNEQFF. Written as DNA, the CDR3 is TGTGCCAGCAGTTTAATCGGAGAAAGCTCCTACAATGAGCAGTTCTTC.

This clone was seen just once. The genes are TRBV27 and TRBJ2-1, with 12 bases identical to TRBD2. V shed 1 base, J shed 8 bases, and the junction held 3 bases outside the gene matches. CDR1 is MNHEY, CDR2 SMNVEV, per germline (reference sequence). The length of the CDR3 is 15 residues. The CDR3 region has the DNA TGTGCCAGCAGTTTATGGACTAGCGGGAACGATGAGCAGTTCTTC. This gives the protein CASSLWTSGNDEQFF.

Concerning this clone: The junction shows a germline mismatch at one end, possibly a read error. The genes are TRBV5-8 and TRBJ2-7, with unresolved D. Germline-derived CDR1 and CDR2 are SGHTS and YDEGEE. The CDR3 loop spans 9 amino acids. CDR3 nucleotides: TGTGCCACCAGCTACGAGCAGTACTTC. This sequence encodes CATSYEQYF.

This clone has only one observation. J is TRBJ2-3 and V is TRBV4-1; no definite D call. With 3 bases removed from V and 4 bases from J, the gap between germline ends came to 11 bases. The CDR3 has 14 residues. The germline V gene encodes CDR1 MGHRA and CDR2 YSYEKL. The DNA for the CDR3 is TGCGCCAGCAGCCATTCCCTCGACCCAGATACGCAGTATTTT. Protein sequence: CASSHSLDPDTQYF.

The chain's CDR3 is CASSLAPSNEQFF. For the CDR3, the DNA is TGTGCCAGCAGCTTAGCGCCGAGCAATGAGCAGTTCTTC. The chain carries TRBV7-9 and TRBJ2-1; D uncertain. V was cut by 0 bases and J by 6 bases, with 6 bases left in between. The germline V gene has CDR1 SEHNR and CDR2 FQNEAQ (reference sequence). The CDR3 sequence is 13 residues long.

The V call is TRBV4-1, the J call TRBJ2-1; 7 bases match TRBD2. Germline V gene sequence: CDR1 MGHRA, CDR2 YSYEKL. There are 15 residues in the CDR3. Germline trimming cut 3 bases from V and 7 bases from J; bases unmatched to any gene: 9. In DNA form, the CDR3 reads TGCGCCAGCAGCCACCCCGAGCGGGGCAGGAATGAGCAGTTCTTC. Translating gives CASSHPERGRNEQFF.

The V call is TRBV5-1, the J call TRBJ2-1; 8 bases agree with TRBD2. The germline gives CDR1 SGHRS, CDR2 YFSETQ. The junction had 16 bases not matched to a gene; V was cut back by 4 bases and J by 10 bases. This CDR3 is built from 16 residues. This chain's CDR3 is CASSPPTSEGADEQFF. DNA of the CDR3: TGCGCCAGCAGCCCACCGACTAGCGAGGGAGCAGACGAGCAGTTCTTC.

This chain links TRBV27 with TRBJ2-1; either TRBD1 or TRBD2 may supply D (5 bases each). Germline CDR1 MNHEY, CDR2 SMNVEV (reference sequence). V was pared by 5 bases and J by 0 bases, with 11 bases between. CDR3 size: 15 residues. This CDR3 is CASSHRDASYNEQFF. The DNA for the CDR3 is TGTGCCAGCAGTCACCGGGACGCCTCCTACAATGAGCAGTTCTTC.

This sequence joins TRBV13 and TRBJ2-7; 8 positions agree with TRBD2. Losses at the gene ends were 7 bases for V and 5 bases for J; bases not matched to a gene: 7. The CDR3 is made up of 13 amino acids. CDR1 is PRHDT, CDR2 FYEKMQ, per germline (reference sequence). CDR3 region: CASTDSGSHEQYF. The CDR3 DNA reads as TGTGCCAGCACCGACAGCGGGAGCCACGAGCAGTACTTC.

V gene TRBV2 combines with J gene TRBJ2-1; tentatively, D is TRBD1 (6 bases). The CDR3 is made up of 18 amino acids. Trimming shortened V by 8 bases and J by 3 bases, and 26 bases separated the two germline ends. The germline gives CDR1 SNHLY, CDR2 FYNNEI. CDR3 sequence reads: CASPGVALSRTDYNEQFF. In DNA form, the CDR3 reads TGTGCCAGCCCAGGGGTGGCTCTCTCACGCACAGACTACAATGAGCAGTTCTTC.

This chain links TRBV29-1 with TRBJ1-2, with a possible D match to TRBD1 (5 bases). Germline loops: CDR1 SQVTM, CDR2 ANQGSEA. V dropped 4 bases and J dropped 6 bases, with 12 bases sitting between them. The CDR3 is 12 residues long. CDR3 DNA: TGCAGCGTTGTCATAGCAGGGCATGGCTACACCTTC. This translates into CSVVIAGHGYTF.

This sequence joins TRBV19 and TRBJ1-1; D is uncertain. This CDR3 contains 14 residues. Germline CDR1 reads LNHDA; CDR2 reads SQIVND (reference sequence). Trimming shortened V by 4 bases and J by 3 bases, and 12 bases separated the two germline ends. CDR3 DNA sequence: TGTGCCAGTAGTAGAGAGCCATGGTACACTGAAGCTTTCTTT. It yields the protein CASSREPWYTEAFF.

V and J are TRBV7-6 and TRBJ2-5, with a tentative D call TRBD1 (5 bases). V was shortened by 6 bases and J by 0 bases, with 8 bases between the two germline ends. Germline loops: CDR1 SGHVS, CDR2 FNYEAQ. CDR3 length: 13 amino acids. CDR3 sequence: CASRVGDQETQYF. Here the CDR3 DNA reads TGTGCCAGCAGGGTAGGGGACCAAGAGACCCAGTACTTC. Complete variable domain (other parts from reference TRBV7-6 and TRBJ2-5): GAGVSQSPRYKVTKRGQDVALRCDPISGHVSLYWYRQALGQGPEFLTYFNYEAQQDKSGLPNDRFSAERPEGSISTLTIQRTEQRDSAMYRCASRVGDQETQYFGPGTRLLVL.

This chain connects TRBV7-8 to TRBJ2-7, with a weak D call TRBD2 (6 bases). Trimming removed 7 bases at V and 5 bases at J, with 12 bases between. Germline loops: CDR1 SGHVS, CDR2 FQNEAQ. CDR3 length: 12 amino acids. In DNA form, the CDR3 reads TGTGCCAGCACTCAAGGCGGGGACGAGCAGTACTTC. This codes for CASTQGGDEQYF. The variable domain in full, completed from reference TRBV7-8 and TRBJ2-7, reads GAGVSQSPRYKVAKRGQDVALRCDPISGHVSLFWYQQALGQGPEFLTYFQNEAQLDKSGLPSDRFFAERPEGSVSTLKIQRTQQEDSAVYLCASTQGGDEQYFGPGTRLTVT.

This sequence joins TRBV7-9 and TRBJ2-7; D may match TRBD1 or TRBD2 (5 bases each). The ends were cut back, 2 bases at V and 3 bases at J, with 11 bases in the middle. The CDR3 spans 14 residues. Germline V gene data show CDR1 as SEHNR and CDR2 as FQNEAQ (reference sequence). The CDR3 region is CASSLNRDGYEQYF. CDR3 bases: TGTGCCAGCAGCTTAAACCGGGACGGCTACGAGCAGTACTTC.

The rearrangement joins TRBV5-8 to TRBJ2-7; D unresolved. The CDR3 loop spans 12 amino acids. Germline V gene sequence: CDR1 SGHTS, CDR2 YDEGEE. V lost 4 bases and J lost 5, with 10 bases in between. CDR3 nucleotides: TGTGCCAGCAGCCCCAGCCGGGACGAGCAGTACTTC. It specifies CASSPSRDEQYF.